This record concerns one T cell receptor beta chain sequence. The antigen remains undetermined. One entry per CDR3 protein, called by TCRdb with MiXCR from the reads. The profile shows 570,000 or so distinct CDR3 sequences, approximately 40% of them singletons. The data were taken from a study of T cell repertoires in cytomegalovirus infection. Whole-study context: CMV epitopes in the study were HLA-C-restricted (recently identified) and HLA-B-restricted (well studied). It can be stated that public TCR beta signatures indicated CMV infection as well as a matching HLA type.

Study observations and caveats: Identification of carriers of CMV plus the relevant HLA was performed using cumulative public TCR beta family frequency. HLA-C-restricted TCR beta clonotypes specific for CMV led the ex vivo response.

The CDR3 totals 15 residues. Unmatched junction bases numbered 7, after V lost 0 bases and J lost 6 bases. Looked up from germline, CDR1 is SGHTA and CDR2 is FQGNSA. This clonotype originated in a human donor in good health (CMV status not recorded). Some clones in this sample may be carry-over from other donors' samples. The sample in question was cultured PBMCs, obtained from culture after CMV antigen stimulation. V is TRBV7-2 and J is TRBJ2-7, with 8 bases lining up with TRBD1. The CDR3 DNA follows: TGTGCCAGCAGCTTAGCGCGGACAGGGTTGGGCGAGCAGTACTTC. This codes for CASSLARTGLGEQYF.